These 20 T cell receptor beta chains share one sample of origin, sequenced in a study of blood T cell repertoires in COVID-19. Profiling relied on immunoSEQ multiplex PCR, and the TCRdb table lists in-frame clones only, not all of them. Of tens of thousands of clones in the sample, more than 75% were seen once. The sequenced sample was peripheral blood. The origin of the receptors is a man aged 60-69 years with acute or convalescent COVID-19.

The genes are TRBV6-5 and TRBJ1-3; D perhaps matches TRBD1 (5 bases). Deletions cut 7 bases from V and 0 bases from J, with 13 bases between. The germline V gene encodes CDR1 MNHEY and CDR2 SVGAGI. The CDR3 has 15 amino acids. CDR3 DNA: TGTGCCAGCACCTCGGCGGGGGTCTCTGGAAACACCATATATTTT. Encoded protein: CASTSAGVSGNTIYF.

This rearrangement joins TRBV29-1 to TRBJ1-2; D call uncertain. Between the trimmed V and J ends, which lost 6 bases and 1 base, there was a span of 18 bases. Germline CDR1 reads SQVTM; CDR2 reads ANQGSEA. This CDR3 spans 15 amino acids. The CDR3 reads CSVAGVTRDNYGYTF. The CDR3, as DNA: TGCAGCGTCGCCGGGGTTACGAGGGATAACTATGGCTACACCTTC.

The V call is TRBV5-6, the J call TRBJ1-1, with unresolved D. Germline-derived CDR1 and CDR2 are SGHDT and YYEEEE. CDR3 length: 13 residues. Trimming removed 1 base from V and 6 bases from J, with 10 bases in between. The CDR3 bases are TGTGCCAGCAGCTTGCGGGGTACGGCTGAAGCTTTCTTT. It is translated as CASSLRGTAEAFF.

J is TRBJ1-5 and V is TRBV11-2; no firm D call. The CDR3 covers 15 residues. V was pared by 4 bases and J by 2 bases, with 12 bases between. Germline assignment: CDR1 SGHAT and CDR2 FQNNGV. The CDR3: CASSSVERGNQPQHF. CDR3 DNA sequence: TGTGCCAGCAGCTCAGTTGAGAGGGGCAATCAGCCCCAGCATTTT.

The rearrangement uses TRBV7-2 and TRBJ1-1; 8 bases fit TRBD1. The CDR3 covers 15 residues. Germline CDR1 reads SGHTA; CDR2 reads FQGNSA. Trimming removed 4 bases from V and 0 bases from J; junction bases left unmatched: 4. CDR3 DNA sequence: TGTGCCAGCAGCTCGACAGGGGCCATGAACACTGAAGCTTTCTTT. This translates into CASSSTGAMNTEAFF.

CDR3 residues: CASSLDRGASYGYTF. The CDR3 DNA sequence: TGCGCCAGCAGCTTGGACAGGGGAGCTTCATATGGCTACACCTTC. The genes are TRBV5-1 and TRBJ1-2; 7 positions agree with TRBD1. CDR3 length equals 15 residues. CDR1 and CDR2 (germline): SGHRS, YFSETQ. The V segment lost 0 bases and the J segment 5 bases; nucleotides outside the gene matches: 7.

The V and J genes are TRBV7-9 and TRBJ2-5; 10 nucleotides match TRBD2. Per the germline V gene, CDR1 is SEHNR and CDR2 is FQNEAQ (reference sequence). Losses at the gene ends were 5 bases for V and 5 bases for J; bases not matched to a gene: 14. The CDR3 runs 17 residues. The CDR3 DNA reads TGTGCCAGCAGCCCAGGTGCCACGGGACTAGCGCTGGAGACCCAGTACTTC. This encodes CASSPGATGLALETQYF.

The table lists this clone with a count of one. This chain joins TRBV30 and TRBJ1-2, with D unclear. This CDR3 is built from 14 residues. Trimming stripped 2 bases from V and 1 base from J, with 11 bases between. Germline CDR1 GTSNPN, CDR2 SVGIG (reference sequence). The CDR3 bases are TGTGCCTGGAGTAATCAGGTCGTTAACTATGGCTACACCTTC. Translating gives CAWSNQVVNYGYTF.

This clone showed up just once. V gene TRBV19 combines with J gene TRBJ2-1; the D gene is possibly TRBD1 (5 bases). The CDR3 contains 13 residues. Looked up from germline, CDR1 is LNHDA and CDR2 is SQIVND (reference sequence). The ends were cut back, 6 bases at V and 5 bases at J, with 11 bases in the middle. The CDR3 loop is CASRVSGNNEQFF. CDR3 DNA: TGTGCCAGTAGGGTTTCAGGGAACAATGAGCAGTTCTTC.

The gene calls are TRBV7-3 and TRBJ2-5; 7 bases are shared with TRBD1. Germline V gene data show CDR1 as SGHTA and CDR2 as FQGTGA. The CDR3 is made up of 15 amino acids. V shed 1 base, J shed 3 bases, and the junction held 5 bases outside the gene matches. CDR3 protein: CASSLNPGTEETQYF. For the CDR3, the DNA is TGTGCCAGCAGCTTAAATCCCGGGACAGAAGAGACCCAGTACTTC.

This chain connects TRBV19 to TRBJ2-2, with 7 bases lining up with TRBD1. Germline V gives CDR1 LNHDA, CDR2 SQIVND (reference sequence). There are 14 residues in the CDR3. The ends lost 8 bases at V and 3 bases at J; junction bases unmatched: 6. The CDR3 spells CASSQGKYTGELFF. In DNA form, the CDR3 reads TGTGCCAGTTCACAGGGGAAATACACCGGGGAGCTGTTTTTT.

The chain recombines TRBV20-1 with TRBJ2-3; tentatively, D is TRBD1 (5 bases). Germline loops: CDR1 DFQATT, CDR2 SNEGSKA (reference sequence). This CDR3 spans 12 amino acids. V lost 3 bases, J lost 6 bases, and 10 bases lay in between. As DNA, the CDR3 is TGCAGTGCTAGTCAGGGTGTGGATACGCAGTATTTT. As protein: CSASQGVDTQYF.

The V gene is TRBV10-3, the J gene TRBJ1-3; weak D call: TRBD1 (6 bases). The germline V and J ends were trimmed by 8 bases and 1 base, with 9 bases remaining between them. This CDR3 has 13 residues. Germline-derived CDR1 and CDR2 are ENHRY and SYGVKD. CDR3 sequence reads: CAILGASGNTIYF. CDR3 nucleotide sequence: TGTGCCATCCTGGGGGCGTCTGGAAACACCATATATTTT.

This chain joins TRBV3-1 (or the pseudogene TRBV3-2) and TRBJ2-7, with 9 bases identical to TRBD1. The CDR3 contains 14 residues. V lost 3 bases to trimming and J lost 5 bases; unmatched junction nucleotides: 5. Germline V gene sequence: CDR1 LGHDT, CDR2 YNNKEL (reference sequence). CDR3 region: CASSQWDRDHEQYF. DNA for the CDR3: TGTGCCAGCAGCCAGTGGGACAGGGATCACGAGCAGTACTTC.

This chain links TRBV6-2 or TRBV6-3 with TRBJ2-7; TRBD2 matches at 7 bases. The V and J ends lost 2 bases and 0 bases, in that order; junction bases with no gene match: 7. The CDR3 totals 16 residues. The V gene's germline CDR1 is MNHEY and CDR2 SVGEGT. The CDR3 spells CASSYRLAVTSYEQYF. In DNA form, the CDR3 reads TGTGCCAGCAGTTACAGGCTAGCGGTCACCTCCTACGAGCAGTACTTC.

This clone has just one count. The CDR3 DNA follows: TGTGCCAGTAGTATAGAGGAGGGAGCAGGTGAGCAGTTCTTC. Amino acids: CASSIEEGAGEQFF. This chain joins TRBV19 and TRBJ2-1; a possible D gene is TRBD2 (6 bases). The CDR3 consists of 14 residues. V was clipped by 0 bases and J by 9 bases, with 12 bases between them. Per germline, CDR1 LNHDA and CDR2 SQIVND (reference sequence).

This clone is a singleton in its sample. V gene TRBV28 combines with J gene TRBJ2-7, with a tentative D call TRBD2 (5 bases). The CDR3 covers 13 residues. V lost 8 bases and J lost 1, with 12 bases in between. Per germline, CDR1 MDHEN and CDR2 SYDVKM. CDR3 residues: CASGEQSSYEQYF. The CDR3 region has the DNA TGTGCCAGCGGGGAGCAGTCTTCCTACGAGCAGTACTTC.

This clone has only one observation. The V and J genes are TRBV9 and TRBJ2-7, with TRBD1 matching over 12 bases. CDR3 length equals 14 residues. CDR1 is SGDLS and CDR2 is YYNGEE in the germline V gene. V lost 3 bases, J lost 6 bases, and 4 bases stayed unmatched. CDR3 sequence reads: CASSGGTGGAEQYF. The CDR3 DNA follows: TGTGCCAGCAGCGGGGGGACAGGGGGCGCCGAGCAGTACTTC.

Points on this clone: At one end the junction does not follow the germline gene, possibly because of a read error. The chain has TRBV30 and TRBJ1-2; 8 bases are a match to TRBD1. Germline CDR1 and CDR2: GTSNPN and SVGIG (reference sequence). This CDR3 has 13 residues. Written as DNA, the CDR3 is TGTGCCAGCAAGACAGGGGCTAAGTATGGCTACACCTTC. As protein: CASKTGAKYGYTF.

This clone was observed a single time. V is TRBV15 and J is TRBJ2-7, with TRBD2 matching 10 bases. This CDR3 has 18 residues. V was pared by 0 bases and J by 2 bases, with 10 bases of the junction left unmatched. Per the germline V gene, CDR1 is LNHNV and CDR2 is YYDKDF (reference sequence). The CDR3 nucleotides read TGTGCCACCAGCAGAGATTCTGATGAGCGGGGGGGCGCCTACGAGCAGTACTTC. Protein sequence: CATSRDSDERGGAYEQYF.